These 16 T cell receptor beta chains came from one sample sequenced in a study of post-analysis software for immune sequencing data. Points from the study as a whole: The study found TRBV5-6, TRBV5-1 and TRBV20-1 among about five TRBV segments more frequent in patients than controls.

No cognate antigen is known for these TCRs. Carried by the TCR beta cDNA libraries were unique molecular identifiers. One entry per CDR3 protein, called by TCRdb with MiXCR from the PCR reads. The data show roughly 400,000 distinct CDR3 sequences, 39% seen once. The source material was blood. These receptors came from a girl aged 2-10 years with multiple sclerosis.

The gene calls are TRBV4-2 and TRBJ2-3; no reliable D call. From germline, CDR1 is LGHNA and CDR2 YNFKEQ. V was trimmed by 0 bases and J by 0 bases, leaving 10 bases between them. CDR3 size: 16 residues. CDR3 in DNA: TGTGCCAGCAGCCAAGACTTACTAATCAGCACAGATACGCAGTATTTT. Translation: CASSQDLLISTDTQYF.

The chain carries TRBV18 and TRBJ2-4; the D gene is possibly TRBD2 (5 bases). Judging by the DNA end, TRBJ2-7 fits better; the J call may be wrong. CDR3 size: 13 residues. The germline V gene encodes CDR1 KGHSH and CDR2 LQKENI. CDR3 loop: CASSPPPGYEQYF. The CDR3 DNA is TGTGCCAGCTCACCACCTCCGGGGTACGAGCAGTACTTC.

V and J are TRBV6-5 and TRBJ2-5, with a possible D match to TRBD1 (6 bases). V shed 2 bases and J shed 11 bases, with 18 bases lying between them. Germline CDR1 reads MNHEY; CDR2 reads SVGAGI. The CDR3 extends over 14 amino acids. The CDR3 here is CASSYTGTNLDQYF. CDR3 DNA: TGTGCCAGCAGTTACACGGGGACAAATCTGGATCAGTACTTC.

This sequence joins TRBV6-5 and TRBJ1-2, with a tentative D call TRBD1 (6 bases). The CDR3 has 15 residues. Germline V gene lookup returns CDR1 MNHEY and CDR2 SVGAGI. V was pared by 4 bases and J by 4 bases, with 16 bases between. Here the CDR3 reads CASSFGRGFRYGYTF. CDR3 DNA sequence: TGTGCCAGCAGTTTCGGCAGGGGTTTTCGCTATGGCTACACCTTC.

This clonotype was counted between two and nine times. This chain joins TRBV5-1 and TRBJ2-1, with 14 bases that match TRBD2. The CDR3 runs 19 residues. With V trimmed by 0 bases and J by 7 bases, 12 bases remained unmatched. Germline values: CDR1 SGHRS, CDR2 YFSETQ. This CDR3 is CASSLGRLAGGPKENEQFF. Here the CDR3 DNA reads TGCGCCAGCAGCTTGGGTAGACTAGCGGGGGGGCCGAAGGAGAATGAGCAGTTCTTC.

This clonotype has a single count. The chain combines TRBV29-1 with TRBJ1-2; the match to TRBD1 covers 8 bases. There are 14 residues in the CDR3. Germline CDR1 SQVTM, CDR2 ANQGSEA. The junction had 8 bases not matched to a gene; V was cut back by 4 bases and J by 4 bases. Here the CDR3 DNA reads TGCAGCGTTGGTCGGCAGGGGGCAAGCTATGGCTACACCTTC. Translated: CSVGRQGASYGYTF.

The chain joins TRBV5-1 to TRBJ2-7, with D perhaps matching TRBD2 (6 bases). With 0 bases removed from V and 5 bases from J, the gap between germline ends came to 6 bases. Germline V gene data show CDR1 as SGHRS and CDR2 as YFSETQ. The CDR3 is 12 amino acids. CDR3: CASSLASDEQYF. DNA for the CDR3: TGCGCCAGCAGCTTGGCTAGCGACGAGCAGTACTTC. The full variable domain, with the rest looked up from reference TRBV5-1 and TRBJ2-7, is KAGVTQTPRYLIKTRGQQVTLSCSPISGHRSVSWYQQTPGQGLQFLFEYFSETQRNKGNFPGRFSGRQFSNSRSEMNVSTLELGDSALYLCASSLASDEQYFGPGTRLTVT.

The chain is built from TRBV7-9 and TRBJ2-4, with D uncertain. The tail of the sequence fits TRBJ2-7 better, so the J call may be wrong. This CDR3 spans 14 amino acids. Germline V gene data show CDR1 as SEHNR and CDR2 as FQNEAQ (reference sequence). The CDR3 protein is CASSSPPLGYEQYF. The CDR3 DNA is TGTGCCAGCAGCTCGCCGCCGCTGGGCTACGAGCAGTACTTC.

This clonotype was recorded many times. The DNA of the CDR3 is TGTGCCAGCAGTAGGACAGGGAGCTACGAGCAGTACTTC. It encodes CASSRTGSYEQYF. The V and J genes are TRBV12-3 or TRBV12-4 and TRBJ2-7; 8 bases match TRBD1. V gave up 5 bases and J gave up 3 bases; unmatched junction bases: 3. The CDR3 is made up of 13 amino acids.

The gene calls are TRBV7-6 and TRBJ2-5; D gene unclear. V lost 3 bases, J lost 1 base, and 12 bases lay in between. Germline V gene data show CDR1 as SGHVS and CDR2 as FNYEAQ. The CDR3 sequence is 15 residues long. CDR3: CASSLVGRTQETQYF. Written as DNA, the CDR3 is TGTGCCAGCAGCTTGGTCGGACGTACCCAAGAGACCCAGTACTTC.

This clonotype was seen a few times. The J gene is TRBJ2-1, the V gene TRBV11-1; D might be TRBD1 or TRBD2, each matching 6 bases. V was clipped by 2 bases and J by 2 bases, with 28 bases between them. There are 21 residues in the CDR3. CDR1 and CDR2 (germline): SGHAT, FQDESV (reference sequence). This CDR3 is CASSLRRERYREVGAYNEQFF. The CDR3 nucleotides read TGTGCCAGCAGCTTAAGAAGAGAGCGCTACAGGGAGGTCGGCGCCTACAATGAGCAGTTCTTC.

This clonotype was seen only a few times. CDR3 in amino acids: CASSLQGTYNSPLHF. CDR3 nucleotides: TGTGCCAGCAGTTTACAGGGGACCTATAATTCACCCCTCCACTTT. V and J are TRBV12-3 or TRBV12-4 and TRBJ1-6, with TRBD1 as a possible D gene (6 bases). V lost 2 bases, J lost 2 bases, and 7 bases lay in between. This CDR3 is built from 15 residues.

This clonotype was seen a single time. An end of the junction does not agree with germline; a read error may underlie this. The chain recombines TRBV5-1 with TRBJ2-7; 7 bases agree with TRBD1. The CDR3 consists of 14 residues. Germline V gene data show CDR1 as SGHRS and CDR2 as YFSETQ. CDR3 protein: CASSWTGIGLEQYF. The CDR3 coding sequence is TGCGCCAGTAGCTGGACAGGTATTGGTCTCGAGCAGTACTTC.

J is TRBJ2-7 and V is TRBV10-3; either TRBD1 or TRBD2 may supply D (6 bases each). V lost 6 bases and J 2 bases, leaving 14 bases between the germline ends. Germline lookup yields CDR1 ENHRY and CDR2 SYGVKD. CDR3 size: 14 residues. The CDR3 sequence is CAIRPGGVTYEQYF. As DNA, the CDR3 is TGTGCCATCAGGCCCGGGGGCGTAACCTACGAGCAGTACTTC.

The chain recombines TRBV4-1 with TRBJ2-5, with D perhaps matching TRBD1 or TRBD2 (5 bases each). CDR1 is MGHRA, CDR2 YSYEKL, per germline. The CDR3 contains 16 residues. V shed 3 bases and J shed 0 bases, with 14 bases lying between them. CDR3 sequence reads: CASSQLWDGYQETQYF. CDR3 DNA sequence: TGCGCCAGCAGCCAGTTATGGGACGGCTACCAAGAGACCCAGTACTTC.

This chain joins TRBV12-3 or TRBV12-4 and TRBJ1-5; D perhaps matches TRBD1 (5 bases). Between the trimmed V and J ends, which lost 4 bases and 2 bases, there was a span of 6 bases. The length of the CDR3 is 13 residues. The CDR3 bases are TGTGCCAGCAGTTCCAGGGGCAATCAGCCCCAGCATTTT. This translates into CASSSRGNQPQHF.